This T cell receptor (beta chain) was captured by sequencing in a study of CD8 T cells in Susac syndrome. RNA was extracted with the RNeasy kit, and a quantity of about 0.45 to 1 ug was reverse transcribed using random hexamers. TCRdb re-derived calls from the immunoSEQ multiplex PCR reads in MiXCR, one entry per CDR3 protein. The profile covers tens of thousands of distinct CDR3 sequences, with roughly 93% appearing a single time and around 0.15% taken by the ten largest. The CDR3 contains 17 residues. Germline assignment: CDR1 SGHVS and CDR2 FQNEAQ. J lost 4 bases, V lost 1 base, and 5 bases had no gene match.

The sequenced material came from CD4+ T cells from PBMCs. This rearrangement joins TRBV7-8 to TRBJ2-1; 12 bases align to TRBD2. The clonotype comes from a human donor with Susac syndrome. The CDR3 reads CASSLGASGGAYNEQFF. CDR3 in DNA: TGTGCCAGCAGCTTAGGGGCTAGCGGGGGGGCGTACAATGAGCAGTTCTTC.